This T cell receptor beta chain was sequenced in a study of T cell responses to AZD1222 COVID-19 vaccine. Regarding the study as a whole: AZD1222 recipients seropositive at baseline numbered only 5 to 7. Reportedly, close to half of spike-specific TCRs are directed against unmutated variant regions. Mostly white British, mostly female donors; authors suggested clonal diversity may be underestimated. Receipt of two AZD1222 doses was followed by a rise in Spike-specific TCR breadth and depth.

Looked up from germline, CDR1 is MNHEY and CDR2 is SVGAGI. The CDR3 contains 15 residues. Deletions cut 8 bases from V and 3 bases from J, with 16 bases between. Only in-frame clones appear in the TCRdb table, and some are missing; sequencing was by immunoSEQ multiplex PCR. The sample holds 75,000 to 100,000 clones, around 90% seen once. A remark on this clone: The antigen is not known.

Sequencing was performed on peripheral blood, taken on day 0 of AZD1222 vaccination. The source is an adult in good health. The genes are TRBV6-5 and TRBJ1-4, with a possible D match to TRBD1 (5 bases). The CDR3 bases are TGTGCCAGCTGGCGGGGCCCCACATCTAATGAAAAACTGTTTTTT. This encodes CASWRGPTSNEKLFF.